The 21 T cell receptor beta chains below come from one sample, sequenced in a study of blood T cell repertoires in COVID-19. Method: immunoSEQ multiplex PCR; TCRdb's copy keeps in-frame clones and lacks some. The sample records under 55,000 clones, over 75% being singletons. The sequenced sample was peripheral blood. The source is a human donor in a cohort sampled during active COVID-19.

As regards this clone: This sample includes further DNA sequences coding for the same CDR3. The chain links TRBV28 to TRBJ1-1, with 9 bases fitting TRBD1. The CDR3 consists of 15 residues. Trimming took 4 bases from V and 0 from J; bases not matched to a gene: 3. CDR1 MDHEN and CDR2 SYDVKM come from the germline V gene. The CDR3 DNA reads as TGTGCCAGCAGTTCCGGACAGGGGATGAACACTGAAGCTTTCTTT. Translation gives CASSSGQGMNTEAFF. Full variable domain (outside the CDR3, taken from reference TRBV28 and TRBJ1-1): DVKVTQSSRYLVKRTGEKVFLECVQDMDHENMFWYRQDPGLGLRLIYFSYDVKMKEKGDIPEGYSVSREKKERFSLILESASTNQTSMYLCASSSGQGMNTEAFFGQGTRLTVV.

The genes are TRBV6-6 and TRBJ2-7, with 12 bases aligning to TRBD2. The CDR3 length is 15 residues. CDR1 MNHNY and CDR2 SVGAGI come from the germline V gene (reference sequence). V shed 6 bases, J shed 5 bases, and the junction held 8 bases outside the gene matches. CDR3 in DNA: TGTGCCAGCAGCTCTGCGACTAGCGGGAGTGACGAGCAGTACTTC. Amino acids: CASSSATSGSDEQYF.

For the CDR3, the DNA is TGTGCCAGCAGCCCAAAATTAATAGCGACCCAAGAGACCCAGTACTTC. Amino acids: CASSPKLIATQETQYF. The J gene is TRBJ2-5, the V gene TRBV7-2, with D possibly being TRBD2 (5 bases). The CDR3 extends over 16 amino acids. Trimming shortened V by 5 bases and J by 1 base, and 17 bases separated the two germline ends. Germline lookup yields CDR1 SGHTA and CDR2 FQGNSA.

This clone showed up just a few times. The CDR3 loop is CASSPRGTTYRSYNEQFF. The CDR3 nucleotides are TGTGCCAGCAGCCCTAGAGGGACAACTTATCGCTCCTACAATGAGCAGTTCTTC. The chain joins TRBV7-3 to TRBJ2-1; tentative D call: TRBD1 (6 bases). The CDR3 consists of 18 residues. Germline values: CDR1 SGHTA, CDR2 FQGTGA. Trimming shortened V by 5 bases and J by 0 bases, and 20 bases separated the two germline ends.

The chain's CDR3 is CASTREALRGETQYF. The CDR3 DNA follows: TGTGCCAGCACAAGGGAGGCGTTACGCGGAGAGACCCAGTACTTC. The V and J genes are TRBV2 and TRBJ2-5, with D possibly being TRBD2 (6 bases). The V and J ends lost 7 bases and 4 bases respectively, with 19 bases between them. CDR1 is SNHLY and CDR2 is FYNNEI in the germline V gene. The CDR3 is made up of 15 amino acids.

V usage is TRBV30 and J usage is TRBJ2-1; D is possibly TRBD2 (7 bases). V lost 0 bases to trimming and J lost 8 bases, with 11 bases between them. The CDR3 runs 13 residues. Germline V gene data show CDR1 as GTSNPN and CDR2 as SVGIG (reference sequence). CDR3 in amino acids: CAWSVGGGHEQFF. The CDR3 nucleotides are TGTGCCTGGAGTGTAGGGGGGGGCCATGAGCAGTTCTTC.

The chain joins TRBV5-1 to TRBJ2-5; the D is unclear. The CDR3 contains 14 residues. The germline V and J ends were trimmed by 3 bases and 2 bases, with 11 bases remaining between them. From germline, CDR1 is SGHRS and CDR2 YFSETQ. CDR3 nucleotides: TGCGCCAGCAGCTCGACTTTACAACAAGAGACCCAGTACTTC. This gives the protein CASSSTLQQETQYF.

In DNA, the CDR3 is TGTGCCAGCAGTGAATCTTTCGAGCGGGGCTACGAGCAGTACTTC. It yields the protein CASSESFERGYEQYF. The V call is TRBV25-1, the J call TRBJ2-7; 7 bases agree with TRBD2. Trimming at V came to 1 base and at J to 3 bases, leaving 6 bases not matched to a gene. This CDR3 contains 15 residues. Germline CDR1 reads MGHDK; CDR2 reads SYGVNS.

This chain joins TRBV13 and TRBJ1-2; the D gene is possibly TRBD1 (5 bases). V was shortened by 1 base and J by 4 bases, with 19 bases between the two germline ends. Germline loops: CDR1 PRHDT, CDR2 FYEKMQ (reference sequence). This CDR3 is built from 17 residues. CDR3 sequence: CASSLEAGHDQFYGYTF. DNA of the CDR3: TGTGCCAGCAGCTTAGAGGCAGGGCACGACCAATTCTATGGCTACACCTTC.

The genes are TRBV27 and TRBJ1-5; 8 nucleotides line up with TRBD1. Germline CDR1 is MNHEY and CDR2 is SMNVEV (reference sequence). This CDR3 is 15 amino acids long. With V trimmed by 4 bases and J by 5 bases, 7 bases remained unmatched. Here the CDR3 DNA reads TGTGCCAGCAGTTCAACAGGGGGGAGCCATCAGCCCCAGCATTTT. Its translation is CASSSTGGSHQPQHF.

V is TRBV7-3 and J is TRBJ2-5; 8 nucleotides agree with TRBD2. This CDR3 has 16 residues. Trimming cost V 1 base and J 2 bases; bases outside gene matches: 6. The germline V gene encodes CDR1 SGHTA and CDR2 FQGTGA. CDR3 DNA: TGTGCCAGCAGCTTAAGGGTACGCGGGGGGCAAGAGACCCAGTACTTC. This sequence encodes CASSLRVRGGQETQYF.

The chain recombines TRBV2 with TRBJ2-7; 14 bases match TRBD2. The V gene end was trimmed by 7 bases and the J gene end by 0 bases; junction bases not matched to a gene: 11. Germline CDR1 and CDR2: SNHLY and FYNNEI. CDR3 length: 18 residues. The CDR3: CASNYMTSGRALSYEQYF. The CDR3 coding sequence is TGTGCCAGCAATTATATGACTAGCGGGAGGGCCCTCTCCTACGAGCAGTACTTC.

CDR3 in amino acids: CASKEGDEASYTF. The CDR3 DNA reads as TGTGCCAGCAAAGAAGGGGATGAAGCTAGCTACACCTTC. The chain uses TRBV2 and TRBJ1-2; D perhaps matches TRBD1 (5 bases). V dropped 7 bases and J dropped 9 bases, with 18 bases sitting between them. CDR1 is SNHLY, CDR2 FYNNEI, per germline. The CDR3 is 13 amino acids.

This clone was seen only a few times. J is TRBJ1-5 and V is TRBV2; no clear D. V was shortened by 4 bases and J by 0 bases, with 10 bases between the two germline ends. Germline V CDR1 and CDR2: SNHLY, FYNNEI. There are 15 residues in the CDR3. CDR3 bases: TGTGCCAGCAGTGGATTAGGACTTAGCAATCAGCCCCAGCATTTT. Translated, it gives CASSGLGLSNQPQHF.

The chain has TRBV6-6 and TRBJ2-5; the D gene is possibly TRBD2 (5 bases). The length of the CDR3 is 13 residues. V dropped 6 bases and J dropped 3 bases, with 11 bases sitting between them. CDR1 is MNHNY and CDR2 is SVGAGI in the germline V gene (reference sequence). The chain's CDR3 is CASRPGLKETQYF. For the CDR3, the DNA is TGTGCCAGCAGACCCGGACTGAAAGAGACCCAGTACTTC.

CDR3 coding DNA: TGTGCCAGCAGCTTGTGGGGCTCGTTAGAAAAACTGTTTTTT. Its protein is CASSLWGSLEKLFF. The chain links TRBV5-6 to TRBJ1-4; tentative D call: TRBD1 (5 bases). The CDR3 contains 14 residues. CDR1 SGHDT and CDR2 YYEEEE come from the germline V gene. The V end was cut by 1 base, the J end by 8 bases, with 12 bases between.

The chain combines TRBV5-6 with TRBJ2-3; D possibly corresponds to TRBD1 (6 bases). The CDR3 consists of 17 residues. The V end was cut by 1 base, the J end by 0 bases, with 15 bases between. Germline V gene data show CDR1 as SGHDT and CDR2 as YYEEEE. The CDR3 sequence: CASSLTGTYASTDTQYF. The DNA for the CDR3 is TGTGCCAGCAGCTTGACCGGGACATATGCTAGCACAGATACGCAGTATTTT.

The chain employs TRBV11-2 and TRBJ2-1, with TRBD2 identical over 9 bases. CDR3 length: 15 residues. V lost 2 bases to trimming and J lost 9 bases; unmatched junction nucleotides: 8. The germline V gene has CDR1 SGHAT and CDR2 FQNNGV. CDR3 DNA: TGTGCCAGCAGCTTATCCGCGGGAGGGCCGAGTGAGCAGTTCTTC. Its translation: CASSLSAGGPSEQFF.

V and J are TRBV30 and TRBJ2-5; 10 nucleotides agree with TRBD1. The CDR3 totals 15 residues. Trimming removed 3 bases from V and 4 bases from J; junction bases left unmatched: 8. Germline V gene data show CDR1 as GTSNPN and CDR2 as SVGIG (reference sequence). CDR3 sequence reads: CAWRRRDRGGETQYF. CDR3 nucleotides: TGTGCCTGGAGGCGACGGGACAGGGGAGGAGAGACCCAGTACTTC.

This chain uses TRBV5-1 with TRBJ2-6; possible D gene TRBD1, 6 bases. CDR1 and CDR2 from the germline V gene are SGHRS and YFSETQ. This CDR3 spans 16 amino acids. V was clipped by 2 bases and J by 1 base, with 10 bases between them. CDR3 coding DNA: TGCGCCAGCAGCTTACCCGGACAGTCTGGGGCCAACGTCCTGACTTTC. It is translated as CASSLPGQSGANVLTF.

This chain joins TRBV10-3 and TRBJ1-5, with TRBD1 matching 7 bases. This CDR3 has 14 amino acids. V dropped 10 bases and J dropped 0; count of bases not matched to a gene: 6. Germline CDR1 reads ENHRY; CDR2 reads SYGVKD. CDR3 in amino acids: CATRGQHSNQPQHF. The CDR3 DNA follows: TGTGCCACGCGGGGACAGCATAGCAATCAGCCCCAGCATTTT.